This T cell receptor beta chain came from a study of T-cell memory formation after mild COVID-19. General observations from the study: Nothing confirmed that second-wave clones peaking on day 37 were specific for SARS-CoV-2.

TCRdb used MiXCR to reprocess the 5' RACE reads, holding one entry per CDR3 protein. Of over 150,000 distinct CDR3 sequences listed, around a sixth are singletons. This clonotype occurred a few times. Its antigen remains unidentified. Trimming shortened V by 5 bases and J by 8 bases, and 13 bases separated the two germline ends. This CDR3 spans 13 amino acids. From germline, CDR1 is SGHTA and CDR2 FQGNSA. The V gene is TRBV7-2, the J gene TRBJ1-5; D might be TRBD1 (6 bases). The source of this sequence is a man between 18 and 29 years old who had mild COVID-19 (a few samples of this study predate the infection). Cell type and time point are not known. Sequenced sample: PBMCs or a T cell subset sorted from them (not recorded which). The CDR3 loop reads CASSPRGGKPQHF. The CDR3 region has the DNA TGTGCCAGCAGCCCAAGGGGGGGCAAGCCCCAGCATTTT.